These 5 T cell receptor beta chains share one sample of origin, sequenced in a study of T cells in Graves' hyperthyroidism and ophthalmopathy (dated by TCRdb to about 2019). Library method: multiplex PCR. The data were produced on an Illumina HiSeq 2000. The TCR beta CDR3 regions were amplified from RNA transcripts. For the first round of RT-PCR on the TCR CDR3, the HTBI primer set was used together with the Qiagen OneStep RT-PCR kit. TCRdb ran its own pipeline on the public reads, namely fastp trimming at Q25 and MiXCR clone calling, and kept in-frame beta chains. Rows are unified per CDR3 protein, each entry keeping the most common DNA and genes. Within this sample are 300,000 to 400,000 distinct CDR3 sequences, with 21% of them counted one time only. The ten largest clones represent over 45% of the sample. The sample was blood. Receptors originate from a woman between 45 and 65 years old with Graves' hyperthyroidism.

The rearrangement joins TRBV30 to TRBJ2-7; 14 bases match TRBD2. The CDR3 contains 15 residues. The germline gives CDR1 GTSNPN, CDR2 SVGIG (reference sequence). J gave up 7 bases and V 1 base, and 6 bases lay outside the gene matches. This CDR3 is CAWSAGLAGGGEQYF. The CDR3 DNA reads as TGTGCCTGGAGTGCCGGACTAGCGGGAGGAGGGGAGCAGTACTTC.

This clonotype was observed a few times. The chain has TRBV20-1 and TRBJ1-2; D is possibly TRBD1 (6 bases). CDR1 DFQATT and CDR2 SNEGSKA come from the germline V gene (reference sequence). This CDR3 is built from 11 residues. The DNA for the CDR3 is TGCAGCGCTGACAGGACCTATGGCTACACCTTC. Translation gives CSADRTYGYTF.

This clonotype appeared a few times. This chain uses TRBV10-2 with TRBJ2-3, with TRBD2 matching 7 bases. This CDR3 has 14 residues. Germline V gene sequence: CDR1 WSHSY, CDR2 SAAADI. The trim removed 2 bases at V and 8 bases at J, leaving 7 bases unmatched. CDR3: CASSELAVEGTQYF. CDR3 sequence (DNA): TGCGCCAGCAGTGAGCTAGCGGTTGAGGGTACGCAGTATTTT.

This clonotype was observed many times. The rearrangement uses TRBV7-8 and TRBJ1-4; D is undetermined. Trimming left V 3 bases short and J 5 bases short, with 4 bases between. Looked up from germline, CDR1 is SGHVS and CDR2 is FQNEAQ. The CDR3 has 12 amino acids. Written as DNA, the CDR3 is TGTGCCAGCAGCTTGACCAATGAAAAACTGTTTTTT. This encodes CASSLTNEKLFF. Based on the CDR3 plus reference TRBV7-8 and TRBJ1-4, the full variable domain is GAGVSQSPRYKVAKRGQDVALRCDPISGHVSLFWYQQALGQGPEFLTYFQNEAQLDKSGLPSDRFFAERPEGSVSTLKIQRTQQEDSAVYLCASSLTNEKLFFGSGTQLSVL.

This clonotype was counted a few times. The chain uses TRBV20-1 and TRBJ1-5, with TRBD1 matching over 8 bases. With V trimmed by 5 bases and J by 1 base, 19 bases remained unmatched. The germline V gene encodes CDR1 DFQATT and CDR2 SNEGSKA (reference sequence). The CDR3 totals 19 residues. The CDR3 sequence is CSAPERLDRVWESNQPQHF. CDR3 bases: TGCAGTGCTCCCGAACGCCTGGACAGGGTATGGGAGAGCAATCAGCCCCAGCATTTT.